This T cell receptor beta chain was sequenced during a study of blood T cell repertoires in COVID-19. Study in general: Nucleic acid was either cDNA or gDNA, and it came from T cells, B-cell-depleted T cells, or PBMCs.

Produced via immunoSEQ multiplex PCR; TCRdb's table is partial and in-frame only. In the table there are about 410,000 clones, 89% of which are singletons. It was during active infection that Seattle patients were enrolled and then longitudinally followed. Source material: peripheral blood. The clonotype was recovered from a woman aged 40 to 55 with COVID-19, enrolled during active disease.

This CDR3 is CASSPPATYSNQPQHF. In DNA, the CDR3 is TGTGCCAGCTCACCACCGGCGACTTATAGCAATCAGCCCCAGCATTTT. The chain links TRBV18 to TRBJ1-5; D is unresolved. Trimming shortened V by 0 bases and J by 0 bases, and 9 bases separated the two germline ends. CDR1 and CDR2 from the germline V gene are KGHSH and LQKENI. CDR3 size: 16 residues.